This passage covers 22 T cell receptor beta chains from one sample sequenced in a study of OX40 agonist ivuxolimab in advanced cancers. Libraries were prepared by immunoSEQ multiplex PCR; TCRdb keeps only in-frame clonotypes and omits some of them. The table lists fewer than 90,000 clones, roughly 88% of them singletons. This specimen was CD4+ or CD8+ T cells sorted from blood, taken in a trial of the OX40 agonist ivuxolimab. These receptors were collected from an adult with an advanced solid tumor such as melanoma, head and neck, liver or kidney cancer.

The chain carries TRBV9 and TRBJ2-3, with TRBD2 identical over 13 bases. The V gene end was trimmed by 2 bases and the J gene end by 5 bases; junction bases not matched to a gene: 5. This CDR3 comprises 16 residues. From germline, CDR1 is SGDLS and CDR2 YYNGEE. The CDR3 loop reads CASSVGLAGIRDTQYF. The CDR3 region has the DNA TGTGCCAGCAGCGTGGGACTAGCGGGGATTCGAGATACGCAGTATTTT.

The chain employs TRBV5-6 and TRBJ2-3; weak D call: TRBD1 (6 bases). CDR3 length: 12 residues. Between the trimmed V and J ends, which lost 4 bases and 6 bases, there was a span of 9 bases. Per germline, CDR1 SGHDT and CDR2 YYEEEE. In DNA, the CDR3 is TGTGCCAGCAGCCCAGGGGCGGATACGCAGTATTTT. Its translation: CASSPGADTQYF.

This chain connects TRBV14 to TRBJ2-7; D call uncertain. V gave up 5 bases and J gave up 2 bases, with 10 bases separating them. Germline assignment: CDR1 SGHDN and CDR2 FVKESK. This CDR3 has 13 amino acids. The CDR3 loop reads CASSVLFTYEQYF. The DNA of the CDR3 is TGTGCCAGCAGCGTCTTATTCACCTACGAGCAGTACTTC.

Here the CDR3 reads CAIRGGQGSTNEQFF. The CDR3 nucleotides are TGTGCCATCCGCGGGGGACAGGGATCCACCAATGAGCAGTTCTTC. The chain links TRBV10-3 to TRBJ2-1; 9 bases agree with TRBD1. The CDR3 is made up of 15 amino acids. The junction had 11 bases not matched to a gene; V was cut back by 8 bases and J by 6 bases. Germline CDR1 and CDR2: ENHRY and SYGVKD.

The J gene is TRBJ2-2, the V gene TRBV10-3; D is uncertain. With 0 bases removed from V and 0 bases from J, the gap between germline ends came to 8 bases. CDR1 is ENHRY, CDR2 SYGVKD, per germline. The CDR3 covers 16 residues. In DNA form, the CDR3 reads TGTGCCATCAGTGAGTCACGCGTGACGAACACCGGGGAGCTGTTTTTT. It specifies CAISESRVTNTGELFF.

The V call is TRBV5-4, the J call TRBJ1-1; D gene ambiguous. Germline values: CDR1 SGHNT, CDR2 YYREEE (reference sequence). This CDR3 comprises 15 residues. V was clipped by 1 base and J by 1 base, with 11 bases between them. This chain's CDR3 is CASSLSGSPNTEAFF. CDR3 nucleotides: TGTGCCAGCAGCTTGAGTGGGTCGCCGAACACTGAAGCTTTCTTT.

The chain employs TRBV5-1 and TRBJ2-3; the D gene is possibly TRBD1 (6 bases). The CDR3 has 14 residues. Germline V CDR1 and CDR2: SGHRS, YFSETQ. The ends were cut back, 6 bases at V and 3 bases at J, with 14 bases in the middle. CDR3: CASTRQAQTDTQYF. The CDR3 nucleotides are TGCGCCAGCACTAGACAGGCTCAAACAGATACGCAGTATTTT.

The V and J genes are TRBV5-1 and TRBJ2-1, with D perhaps TRBD2 (5 bases). The V and J ends lost 1 base and 0 bases respectively, with 8 bases between them. This CDR3 comprises 15 residues. The germline CDR1 and CDR2 sequences are SGHRS and YFSETQ. CDR3: CASSLSGDSYNEQFF. Written as DNA, the CDR3 is TGCGCCAGCAGCTTGTCCGGGGACTCCTACAATGAGCAGTTCTTC.

V and J are TRBV7-8 and TRBJ2-5, with 8 bases matching TRBD1. CDR1 SGHVS and CDR2 FQNEAQ come from the germline V gene. Trimming at V came to 5 bases and at J to 1 base, leaving 9 bases not matched to a gene. This CDR3 has 16 amino acids. The CDR3 protein is CASSIRTGSLQETQYF. DNA of the CDR3: TGTGCCAGCAGCATCCGGACAGGGAGCCTCCAAGAGACCCAGTACTTC.

V and J are TRBV4-1 and TRBJ1-2; D is possibly TRBD1 (5 bases). Germline V gene data show CDR1 as MGHRA and CDR2 as YSYEKL. CDR3 length equals 18 residues. Trimming took off 0 bases at V and 1 base at J, with 18 bases between the two ends. CDR3 sequence reads: CASSQDSETARYNYGYTF. CDR3 sequence (DNA): TGCGCCAGCAGCCAAGATAGCGAGACAGCGAGATATAACTATGGCTACACCTTC.

The gene calls are TRBV27 and TRBJ1-2; 12 bases map to TRBD1. The junction had 5 bases not matched to a gene; V was cut back by 2 bases and J by 1 base. Germline CDR1 is MNHEY and CDR2 is SMNVEV (reference sequence). This CDR3 spans 17 amino acids. The CDR3 loop is CASSLLGTGGLNYGYTF. DNA of the CDR3: TGTGCCAGCAGTTTACTCGGGACAGGGGGCCTTAACTATGGCTACACCTTC.

The chain couples TRBV6-5 to TRBJ1-6; D unresolved. The CDR3 sequence is 13 residues long. CDR1 is MNHEY, CDR2 SVGAGI, per germline. V was shortened by 2 bases and J by 7 bases, with 6 bases between the two germline ends. CDR3 nucleotide sequence: TGTGCCAGCAGTTACGGGGAGAATTCACCCCTCCACTTT. Translated, it gives CASSYGENSPLHF.

The chain couples TRBV7-3 to TRBJ2-2; no reliable D call. The germline V and J ends were trimmed by 2 bases and 5 bases, with 12 bases remaining between them. The CDR3 contains 15 residues. CDR1 is SGHTA and CDR2 is FQGTGA in the germline V gene. The CDR3 region is CASSLVSGPTGELFF. DNA of the CDR3: TGTGCCAGCAGCTTAGTGTCGGGCCCGACCGGGGAGCTGTTTTTT.

V is TRBV18 and J is TRBJ2-2, with D hard to call. Germline V gene sequence: CDR1 KGHSH, CDR2 LQKENI. V was clipped by 2 bases and J by 0 bases, with 1 base between them. CDR3 length: 13 residues. The CDR3: CASSPANTGELFF. The CDR3 coding sequence is TGTGCCAGCTCACCAGCGAACACCGGGGAGCTGTTTTTT.

This clone was seen a handful of times. J is TRBJ1-2 and V is TRBV19, with 7 bases fitting TRBD1. V shed 9 bases and J 8 bases; nucleotides not matched to a gene: 3. The CDR3 has 10 residues. Per the germline V gene, CDR1 is LNHDA and CDR2 is SQIVND (reference sequence). CDR3 DNA sequence: TGTGCCAGCCACAGGGGCGGCTACACCTTC. Translation gives CASHRGGYTF.

This sequence joins TRBV14 and TRBJ1-3; D not resolved. This CDR3 is built from 14 residues. The V end lost 4 bases, the J end lost 0 bases, and 7 bases lay between the germline ends. CDR1 SGHDN and CDR2 FVKESK come from the germline V gene. The CDR3 nucleotides are TGTGCCAGCAGCCTTACATACTCTGGAAACACCATATATTTT. As protein: CASSLTYSGNTIYF.

Worth noting for this clone: An end of the junction does not agree with germline; a read error may underlie this. This rearrangement joins TRBV5-4 to TRBJ2-7; the match to TRBD1 covers 7 bases. This CDR3 is 13 amino acids long. Germline loops: CDR1 SGHNT, CDR2 YYREEE (reference sequence). CDR3 sequence reads: CASSLEVDRAPSF. CDR3 nucleotide sequence: TGTGCCAGCAGCTTGGAAGTTGACAGGGCCCCCTCCTTC. Based on the CDR3 plus reference TRBV5-4 and TRBJ2-7, the full variable domain is ETGVTQSPTHLIKTRGQQVTLRCSSQSGHNTVSWYQQALGQGPQFIFQYYREEENGRGNFPPRFSGLQFPNYSSELNVNALELDDSALYLCASSLEVDRAPSFGPGTRLTVT.

The chain has TRBV6-6 and TRBJ1-6; 7 bases align to TRBD1. The CDR3 has 13 amino acids. V lost 6 bases and J lost 12; bases outside the gene matches: 8. Germline CDR1 and CDR2: MNHNY and SVGAGI (reference sequence). In DNA, the CDR3 is TGTGCCAGCAGCAGACAGGGCTCAGTACCCCTCCACTTT. It translates to CASSRQGSVPLHF.

This clone came up once. The chain is built from TRBV7-9 and TRBJ2-7, with no clear D. CDR1 and CDR2 from the germline V gene are SEHNR and FQNEAQ (reference sequence). V lost 7 bases and J lost 4, with 17 bases in between. The CDR3 runs 14 residues. As DNA, the CDR3 is TGTGCCAGCACCCCGAGGTGGGGTGGGTACGAGCAGTACTTC. It encodes CASTPRWGGYEQYF.

The CDR3 coding sequence is TGTGCCAGCAGCTTAATTGATCGGGGGAGCACAGATACGCAGTATTTT. Amino acids: CASSLIDRGSTDTQYF. The chain uses TRBV7-9 and TRBJ2-3; D possibly corresponds to TRBD2 (6 bases). V lost 2 bases, J lost 0 bases, and 12 bases lay in between. CDR1 and CDR2 (germline): SEHNR, FQNEAQ (reference sequence). The CDR3 totals 16 residues.

The chain couples TRBV5-1 to TRBJ1-4, with a tentative D call TRBD1 (5 bases). V was cut by 4 bases and J by 2 bases, with 18 bases left in between. The germline V gene encodes CDR1 SGHRS and CDR2 YFSETQ. The CDR3 has 17 amino acids. CDR3 amino acids: CASSPLGTDPTNEKLFF. CDR3 DNA sequence: TGCGCCAGCAGCCCCCTTGGGACGGATCCGACTAATGAAAAACTGTTTTTT. Variable domain in full (rest from reference TRBV5-1 and TRBJ1-4): KAGVTQTPRYLIKTRGQQVTLSCSPISGHRSVSWYQQTPGQGLQFLFEYFSETQRNKGNFPGRFSGRQFSNSRSEMNVSTLELGDSALYLCASSPLGTDPTNEKLFFGSGTQLSVL.

The V and J genes are TRBV5-1 and TRBJ2-7; D is possibly TRBD2 (5 bases). The CDR3 is 12 amino acids. Trimming took off 7 bases at V and 3 bases at J, with 11 bases between the two ends. Germline-derived CDR1 and CDR2 are SGHRS and YFSETQ. This chain's CDR3 is CASHGDLYEQYF. In nucleotides, the CDR3 is TGCGCCAGCCACGGGGATCTCTACGAGCAGTACTTC. The full variable domain, with the rest looked up from reference TRBV5-1 and TRBJ2-7, is KAGVTQTPRYLIKTRGQQVTLSCSPISGHRSVSWYQQTPGQGLQFLFEYFSETQRNKGNFPGRFSGRQFSNSRSEMNVSTLELGDSALYLCASHGDLYEQYFGPGTRLTVT.